This T cell receptor (beta chain) was profiled in a study of CD8 T cells in acute hepatitis C reinfection. Findings of the study overall: NS3-1073 specific cells were too rare to sort at chronic follow-up. Preferential TRBV04 and TRBV06 usage appeared in all groups and was not explained by the naive pool. Diversity was high, without significant differences between resolver and chronic groups.

A few counts support this clone. Its antigen is still unknown. V shed 7 bases and J 3 bases; nucleotides not matched to a gene: 18. Germline values: CDR1 SNHLY, CDR2 FYNNEI. The CDR3 runs 17 residues. Some clones are missing from TCRdb's copy, which holds only in-frame ones; the method was immunoSEQ multiplex PCR. The sample holds tens of thousands of clones, approximately 85% seen once. Stated time point: naive CD8 control sorted from an acute-time-point sample. The sample taken for sequencing was naive CD8+ T cells from PBMCs. This chain links TRBV2 with TRBJ2-7; TRBD2 agrees at 7 bases. This TCR derives from a woman under 30 who spontaneously cleared hepatitis C infection. CDR3 region: CASINLGDGRPNYEQYF. The CDR3, as DNA: TGTGCCAGCATCAACCTCGGGGACGGGAGGCCGAACTACGAGCAGTACTTC.